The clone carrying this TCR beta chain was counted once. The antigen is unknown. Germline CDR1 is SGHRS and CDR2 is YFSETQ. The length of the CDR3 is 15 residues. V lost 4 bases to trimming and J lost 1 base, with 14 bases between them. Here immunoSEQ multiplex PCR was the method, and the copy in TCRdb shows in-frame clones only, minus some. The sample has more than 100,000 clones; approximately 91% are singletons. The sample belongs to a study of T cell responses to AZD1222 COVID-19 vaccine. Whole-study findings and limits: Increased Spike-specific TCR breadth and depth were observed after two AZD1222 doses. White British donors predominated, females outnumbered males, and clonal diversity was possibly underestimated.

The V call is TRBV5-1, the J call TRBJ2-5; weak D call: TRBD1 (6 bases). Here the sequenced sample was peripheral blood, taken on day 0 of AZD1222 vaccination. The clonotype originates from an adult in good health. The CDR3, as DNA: TGCGCCAGCAGCGGAACAGGGAAACCCCAAGAGACCCAGTACTTC. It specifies CASSGTGKPQETQYF.